The 12 T cell receptor beta chains below come from one sample, sequenced in a study of cytomegalovirus exposure and HLA in healthy donors (TCRdb year 2017). The library came from the immunoSEQ multiplex PCR assay. For the multiplex PCR, a mixture combining 60 forward primers for TCR Vbeta segments and 13 reverse primers for TCR Jbeta segments was used. TCRdb carries this immuneACCESS record with in-frame sequences only. Its versions omit some clonotypes, under half of them owing to an unresolved V gene in the studies checked, with the rest unexplained. This sample's table lists roughly 120,000 clones. The ten largest clones represent approximately 0.99% of the sample. The sequenced sample was PBMCs. Receptor source: a man in his late teens or twenties in good health and CMV-seronegative.

This chain joins TRBV5-4 and TRBJ2-7; possible D gene TRBD2, 5 bases. Germline V gives CDR1 SGHNT, CDR2 YYREEE (reference sequence). The CDR3 has 17 residues. Trimming cost V 0 bases and J 1 base, with 17 bases left between them. This chain's CDR3 is CASSLEPAGGRSYEQYF. CDR3 coding DNA: TGTGCCAGCAGCTTGGAGCCGGCCGGAGGAAGGTCCTACGAGCAGTACTTC.

The chain has TRBV9 and TRBJ2-7; TRBD2 matches 11 bases. The CDR3 has 16 amino acids. After removal of 0 bases from V and 2 bases from J, the junction contained 4 bases not matched to a gene. Germline loops: CDR1 SGDLS, CDR2 YYNGEE. The CDR3, as DNA: TGTGCCAGCAGCGTAGAGGCTAGCGGGGGGCCCTACGAGCAGTACTTC. It codes for CASSVEASGGPYEQYF.

A word on this clone: The same CDR3 can be traced to other DNA sequences in this sample. V gene TRBV2 combines with J gene TRBJ1-2; 7 nucleotides match TRBD1. Looked up from germline, CDR1 is SNHLY and CDR2 is FYNNEI. J was trimmed by 2 bases and V by 5 bases; bases with no gene match: 8. This CDR3 comprises 15 residues. The CDR3 DNA reads as TGTGCCAGCAGTCCATTGGGGACAGAGAACTATGGCTACACCTTC. Protein: CASSPLGTENYGYTF.

A word on this clone: An end of the junction differs from the germline gene, which may be a read error. The V and J genes are TRBV18 and TRBJ1-1, with D uncertain. In germline, CDR1 is KGHSH, CDR2 LQKENI. The CDR3 is 14 amino acids. The CDR3 reads CASPPNSMNTEAFF. The CDR3 DNA is TGTGCCAGCCCACCAAACTCGATGAACACTGAAGCTTTCTTT.

This sequence joins TRBV28 and TRBJ2-5; 7 positions agree with TRBD2. Germline-derived CDR1 and CDR2 are MDHEN and SYDVKM. The CDR3 runs to 17 residues. V was pared by 1 base and J by 4 bases, with 12 bases of the junction left unmatched. This CDR3 is CASSLLGGDLLLETQYF. Here the CDR3 DNA reads TGTGCCAGCAGTTTATTGGGGGGGGACTTACTGTTAGAGACCCAGTACTTC.

This chain connects TRBV30 to TRBJ1-5; the D is unclear. The germline V gene has CDR1 GTSNPN and CDR2 SVGIG (reference sequence). Trimming stripped 3 bases from V and 1 base from J, with 7 bases between. CDR3 length equals 13 residues. CDR3 DNA: TGTGCCTGGAGCCTGGGCAGCAATCAGCCCCAGCATTTT. The encoded protein is CAWSLGSNQPQHF. Full variable domain (outside the CDR3, taken from reference TRBV30 and TRBJ1-5): SQTIHQWPATLVQPVGSPLSLECTVEGTSNPNLYWYRQAAGRGLQLLFYSVGIGQISSEVPQNLSASRPQDRQFILSSKKLLLSDSGFYLCAWSLGSNQPQHFGDGTRLSIL.

The chain carries TRBV10-3 and TRBJ1-1; maybe TRBD1 (6 bases). V dropped 3 bases and J dropped 3 bases, with 11 bases sitting between them. Germline assignment: CDR1 ENHRY and CDR2 SYGVKD. This CDR3 comprises 14 residues. The CDR3 region has the DNA TGTGCCATCAGTGATGGCAGGGGTTACACTGAAGCTTTCTTT. The encoded protein is CAISDGRGYTEAFF.

The chain carries TRBV7-8 and TRBJ1-1, with D unresolved. CDR3 length: 14 residues. Deletions cut 5 bases from V and 6 bases from J, with 16 bases between. CDR1 and CDR2 (germline): SGHVS, FQNEAQ. As DNA, the CDR3 is TGTGCCAGCAGCCGAGAAACCGCGAGCCCTGAAGCTTTCTTT. Translating gives CASSRETASPEAFF.

The V gene is TRBV29-1, the J gene TRBJ1-5; 9 bases align to TRBD1. This CDR3 is built from 13 residues. Trimming took 6 bases from V and 4 from J; bases not matched to a gene: 4. Germline CDR1 reads SQVTM; CDR2 reads ANQGSEA. The CDR3: CSVAGTGNQPQHF. CDR3 nucleotide sequence: TGCAGCGTAGCCGGGACAGGGAATCAGCCCCAGCATTTT.

The V call is TRBV5-1, the J call TRBJ1-6; 10 bases align to TRBD1. The CDR3 extends over 17 amino acids. Germline values: CDR1 SGHRS, CDR2 YFSETQ. The J segment lost 7 bases and the V segment lost 0 bases, leaving 7 bases of the junction unmatched. The CDR3 region is CASSLEGTGVSNSPLHF. The DNA for the CDR3 is TGCGCCAGCAGCTTGGAAGGGACAGGGGTATCAAATTCACCCCTCCACTTT.

CDR3 bases: TGTGCCAGCAGCTTGGAGACAGGGAGCCCTCGCGACTATGGCTACACCTTC. This gives the protein CASSLETGSPRDYGYTF. The chain carries TRBV5-6 and TRBJ1-2, with TRBD1 matching 7 bases. V lost 0 bases to trimming and J lost 3 bases; unmatched junction nucleotides: 11. The V gene's germline CDR1 is SGHDT and CDR2 YYEEEE. This CDR3 contains 17 residues.

The V gene is TRBV7-2, the J gene TRBJ2-1; TRBD2 agrees at 10 bases. CDR3 length equals 15 residues. Germline CDR1 SGHTA, CDR2 FQGNSA. Trimming cost V 2 bases and J 5 bases; bases outside gene matches: 3. The CDR3 coding sequence is TGTGCCAGCAGCTTACAGCGGGGGGGCGACAATGAGCAGTTCTTC. It yields the protein CASSLQRGGDNEQFF. Combining the CDR3 with reference TRBV7-2 and TRBJ2-1 gives the whole variable domain GAGVSQSPSNKVTEKGKDVELRCDPISGHTALYWYRQSLGQGLEFLIYFQGNSAPDKSGLPSDRFSAERTGGSVSTLTIQRTQQEDSAVYLCASSLQRGGDNEQFFGPGTRLTVL.